This section outlines one T cell receptor (beta chain) sequence together with its context. This entry is derived from a study of blood T cell repertoires in COVID-19. Study-wide background: Specimens from acute and convalescent COVID-19 originated in the United States, Italy and Spain. PBMCs, B-cell-depleted T cells, or T cells were the source of the cDNA or gDNA that made up the material.

The V segment lost 4 bases and the J segment 2 bases; nucleotides outside the gene matches: 11. The germline V gene encodes CDR1 MNHEY and CDR2 SVGEGT. This CDR3 is built from 17 residues. Authors' processing steps: Amplification from reference gene primers served as the basis for estimated nucleated cell counts. Data came from immunoSEQ multiplex PCR; TCRdb stores just in-frame clones and leaves some out. That table is the source of V, J and clone size, and D and trimming were worked out from the DNA. The sample lists around 340,000 clones; around four fifths were seen once. This sequence joins TRBV6-2 or TRBV6-3 and TRBJ1-5, with 7 bases identical to TRBD1. This sequence was found in a man aged 25 to 40 with active or convalescent COVID-19. The sample comprised peripheral blood. CDR3 coding DNA: TGTGCCAGCAGTTCTACGGACAGGCCAGGGGGCAATCAGCCCCAGCATTTT. Translation: CASSSTDRPGGNQPQHF.